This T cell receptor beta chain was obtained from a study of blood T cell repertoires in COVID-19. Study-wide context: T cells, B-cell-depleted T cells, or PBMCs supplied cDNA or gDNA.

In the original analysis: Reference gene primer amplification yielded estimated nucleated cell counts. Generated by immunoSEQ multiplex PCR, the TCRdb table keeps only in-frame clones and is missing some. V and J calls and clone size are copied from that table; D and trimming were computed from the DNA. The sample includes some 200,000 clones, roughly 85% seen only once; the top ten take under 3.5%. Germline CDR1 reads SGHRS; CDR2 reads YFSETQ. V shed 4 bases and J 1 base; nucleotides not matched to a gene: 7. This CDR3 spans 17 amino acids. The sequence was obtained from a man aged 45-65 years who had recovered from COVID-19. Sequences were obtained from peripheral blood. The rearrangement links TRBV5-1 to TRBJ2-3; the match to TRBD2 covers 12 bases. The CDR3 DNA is TGCGCCAGCAGCACTGGGACTAGCGGGCGCCGCACAGATACGCAGTATTTT. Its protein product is CASSTGTSGRRTDTQYF.